The present TCR beta chain was sequenced within a study of response to subunit inactivated influenza vaccine. This clonotype came up a few times. TCRdb processed the RT-PCR reads anew with MiXCR; each CDR3 protein has one entry. The table lists fewer than 800,000 distinct CDR3 sequences, around 16% of them singletons, with roughly 11% in the top ten. Trimming removed 1 base at V and 4 bases at J, with 26 bases between. The CDR3 is 20 amino acids. Germline CDR1 reads SGHAT; CDR2 reads FQNNGV. The sequencing used PBMCs from blood, collected approximately 12 days after vaccination. This clonotype originated in a man aged 50 to 59 who received an inactivated influenza vaccine. The V call is TRBV11-2, the J call TRBJ2-1; D gene uncertain. The CDR3 reads CASSLVRSYLSEPLYNEQFF. DNA of the CDR3: TGTGCCAGCAGCTTAGTTCGGTCGTATCTATCAGAACCTCTATACAATGAGCAGTTCTTC.